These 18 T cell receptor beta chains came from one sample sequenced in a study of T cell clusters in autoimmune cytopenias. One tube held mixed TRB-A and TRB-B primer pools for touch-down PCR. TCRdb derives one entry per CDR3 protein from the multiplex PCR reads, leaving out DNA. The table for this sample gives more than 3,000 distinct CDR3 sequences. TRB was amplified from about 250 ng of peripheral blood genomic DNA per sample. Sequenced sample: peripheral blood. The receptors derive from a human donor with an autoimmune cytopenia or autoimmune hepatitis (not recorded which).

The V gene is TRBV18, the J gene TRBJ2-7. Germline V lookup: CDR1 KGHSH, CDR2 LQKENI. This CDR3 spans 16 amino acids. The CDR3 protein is CARLKAGMWGGYEQYF. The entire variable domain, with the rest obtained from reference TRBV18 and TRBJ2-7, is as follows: NAGVMQNPRHLVRRRGQEARLRCSPMKGHSHVYWYRQLPEEGLKFMVYLQKENIIDESGMPKERFSAEFPKEGPSILRIQQVVRGDSAAYFCARLKAGMWGGYEQYFGPGTRLTVT.

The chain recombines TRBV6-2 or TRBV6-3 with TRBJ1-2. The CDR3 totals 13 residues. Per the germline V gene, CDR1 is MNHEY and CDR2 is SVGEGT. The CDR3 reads CASSFSGSYGYTF.

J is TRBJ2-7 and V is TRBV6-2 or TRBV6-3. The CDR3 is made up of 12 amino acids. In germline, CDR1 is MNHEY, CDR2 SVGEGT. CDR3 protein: CASSSYSYEQYF.

The CDR3 region is CASNSGRYEQYF. The chain combines TRBV6-6 with TRBJ2-7; TCRdb's D gene call, TRBD2, goes unchecked for lack of DNA. From germline, CDR1 is MNHNY and CDR2 SVGAGI (reference sequence). This CDR3 has 12 amino acids.

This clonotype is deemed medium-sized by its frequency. CDR3 loop: CSAKGTVGTYEQYF. The V gene is TRBV29-1, the J gene TRBJ2-7; the D gene TCRdb calls, TRBD1, cannot be checked with no DNA. This CDR3 contains 14 residues. The germline gives CDR1 SQVTM, CDR2 ANQGSEA.

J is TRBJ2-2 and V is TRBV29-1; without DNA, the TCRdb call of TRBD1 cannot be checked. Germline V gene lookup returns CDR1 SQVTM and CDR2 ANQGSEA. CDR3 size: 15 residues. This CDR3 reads CSVVGAGGNTGELFF.

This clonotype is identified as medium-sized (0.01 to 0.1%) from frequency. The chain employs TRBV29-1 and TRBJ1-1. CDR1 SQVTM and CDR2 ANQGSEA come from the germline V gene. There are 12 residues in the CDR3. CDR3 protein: CSVDYGSTEAFF. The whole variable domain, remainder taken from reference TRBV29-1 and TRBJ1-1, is SAVISQKPSRDICQRGTSLTIQCQVDSQVTMMFWYRQQPGQSLTLIATANQGSEATYESGFVIDKFPISRPNLTFSTLTVSNMSPEDSSIYLCSVDYGSTEAFFGQGTRLTVV.

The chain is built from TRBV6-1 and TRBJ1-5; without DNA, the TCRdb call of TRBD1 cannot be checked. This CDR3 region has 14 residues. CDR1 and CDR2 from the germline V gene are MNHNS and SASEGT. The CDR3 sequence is CASSAGTSNQPQHF.

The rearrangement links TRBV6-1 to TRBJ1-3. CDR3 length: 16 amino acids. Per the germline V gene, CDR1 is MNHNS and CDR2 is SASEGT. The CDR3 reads CASSEGRAYSGNTIYF.

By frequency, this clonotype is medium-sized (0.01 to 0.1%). This CDR3 reads CASSATAGGQETQYF. The gene calls are TRBV18 and TRBJ2-5; TCRdb returns TRBD1, unconfirmable since there is no DNA. The CDR3 runs 15 residues. Germline-derived CDR1 and CDR2 are KGHSH and LQKENI.

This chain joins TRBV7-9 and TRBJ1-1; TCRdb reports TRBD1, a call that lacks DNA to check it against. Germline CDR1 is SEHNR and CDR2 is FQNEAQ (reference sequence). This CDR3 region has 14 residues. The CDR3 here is CASSKGGDGTEAFF.

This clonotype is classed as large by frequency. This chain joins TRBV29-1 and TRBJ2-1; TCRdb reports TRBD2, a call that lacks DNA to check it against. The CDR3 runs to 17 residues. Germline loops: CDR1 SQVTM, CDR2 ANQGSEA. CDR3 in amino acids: CSVESRAEAHLYNEQFF.

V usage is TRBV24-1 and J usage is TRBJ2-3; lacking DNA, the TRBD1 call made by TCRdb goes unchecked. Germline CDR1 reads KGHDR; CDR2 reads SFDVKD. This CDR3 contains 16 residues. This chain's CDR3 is CATSEGTGGHTDTQYF.

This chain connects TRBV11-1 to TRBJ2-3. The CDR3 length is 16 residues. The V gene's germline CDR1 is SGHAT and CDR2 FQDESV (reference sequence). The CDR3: CASSLGTKGSTDTQYF.

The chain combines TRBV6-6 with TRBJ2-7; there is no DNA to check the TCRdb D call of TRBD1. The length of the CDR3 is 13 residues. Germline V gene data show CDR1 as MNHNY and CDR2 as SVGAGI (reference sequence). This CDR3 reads CASSPLLRYEQYF.

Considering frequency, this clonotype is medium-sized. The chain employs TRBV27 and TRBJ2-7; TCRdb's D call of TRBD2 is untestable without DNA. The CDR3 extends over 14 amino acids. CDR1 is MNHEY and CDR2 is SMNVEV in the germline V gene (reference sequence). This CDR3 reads CASSNPQISYEQYF.

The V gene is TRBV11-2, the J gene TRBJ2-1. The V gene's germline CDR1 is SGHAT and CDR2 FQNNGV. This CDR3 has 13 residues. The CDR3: CASSLDQAVRQFF.

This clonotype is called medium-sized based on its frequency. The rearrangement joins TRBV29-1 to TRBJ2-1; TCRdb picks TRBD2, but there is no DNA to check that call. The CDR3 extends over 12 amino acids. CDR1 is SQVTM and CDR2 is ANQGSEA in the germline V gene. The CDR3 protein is CSVGTLTNEQFF.